Shown below are 6 T cell receptor beta chains from a single sample sequenced in a study of cytomegalovirus exposure and HLA in healthy donors (dated by TCRdb to 2016 to 2017). The library was made by the immunoSEQ multiplex PCR assay. The multiplex PCR relied on a mix of 60 forward primers for TCR Vbeta segments and 13 reverse primers for TCR Jbeta segments. Not all clones reach the TCRdb copy of this immuneACCESS table, which keeps in-frame sequences only. Checked studies attribute under half of the gap to unresolved V genes and leave the rest unexplained. The sample has roughly 110,000 clones on record, more than 70% of them singletons. The top ten clonotypes cover about 2.5% of the sample. Specimen: PBMCs. The receptors come from a man younger than 35 in good health and CMV-seronegative.

The chain recombines TRBV27 with TRBJ2-5, with TRBD2 as a possible D gene (6 bases). Trimming cost V 2 bases and J 4 bases, with 17 bases left between them. This CDR3 contains 16 residues. The V gene's germline CDR1 is MNHEY and CDR2 SMNVEV (reference sequence). CDR3 region: CASSLTTDYKRETQYF. As DNA, the CDR3 is TGTGCCAGCAGTTTAACGACGGACTACAAACGAGAGACCCAGTACTTC.

The V and J genes are TRBV7-2 and TRBJ2-2, with D perhaps TRBD2 (6 bases). The V gene's germline CDR1 is SGHTA and CDR2 FQGNSA. Trimming pared 1 base from V and 5 bases from J, leaving 8 bases between. The CDR3 contains 14 residues. The CDR3 spells CASSLVGGTGELFF. The CDR3 nucleotides are TGTGCCAGCAGCTTAGTGGGGGGAACCGGGGAGCTGTTTTTT.

The genes are TRBV19 and TRBJ2-2, with 11 bases aligning to TRBD2. V lost 6 bases and J lost 4; bases outside the gene matches: 16. Germline V gives CDR1 LNHDA, CDR2 SQIVND (reference sequence). The CDR3 runs to 19 residues. CDR3 sequence: CASSPSVVAGGPGTGELFF. The CDR3 nucleotides read TGTGCCAGTAGCCCGAGCGTGGTAGCGGGGGGGCCGGGCACCGGGGAGCTGTTTTTT.

This chain uses TRBV7-2 with TRBJ2-1, with TRBD2 identical over 8 bases. The germline V gene has CDR1 SGHTA and CDR2 FQGNSA. The V segment lost 3 bases and the J segment 0 bases; nucleotides outside the gene matches: 4. The CDR3 has 16 amino acids. The CDR3 sequence: CASSFPRGGSYNEQFF. DNA of the CDR3: TGTGCCAGCAGCTTTCCTCGGGGGGGCTCCTACAATGAGCAGTTCTTC.

The chain combines TRBV2 with TRBJ1-5; a possible D gene is TRBD1 (5 bases). This CDR3 is 13 amino acids long. Germline lookup yields CDR1 SNHLY and CDR2 FYNNEI. With 6 bases removed from V and 10 bases from J, the gap between germline ends came to 16 bases. The CDR3 DNA follows: TGTGCCAGCAGCGACACCCCCGGGGGTCCCCAGCATTTT. The encoded protein is CASSDTPGGPQHF. The full variable domain, its missing parts supplied by reference TRBV2 and TRBJ1-5, is EPEVTQTPSHQVTQMGQEVILRCVPISNHLYFYWYRQILGQKVEFLVSFYNNEISEKSEIFDDQFSVERPDGSNFTLKIRSTKLEDSAMYFCASSDTPGGPQHFGDGTRLSIL.

This sequence joins TRBV7-9 and TRBJ1-5, with 12 bases identical to TRBD1. V was clipped by 4 bases and J by 4 bases; unmatched bases: 2. CDR1 is SEHNR and CDR2 is FQNEAQ in the germline V gene (reference sequence). This CDR3 comprises 15 residues. DNA of the CDR3: TGTGCCAGCAGCTGGGGACAGGGGGCGAATCAGCCCCAGCATTTT. Translation gives CASSWGQGANQPQHF.